A single sample gave rise to the 14 T cell receptor beta chains below, sequenced in a study of shared clonotypes between healthy human individuals. Libraries were prepared by immunoSEQ multiplex PCR; TCRdb keeps only in-frame clonotypes and omits some of them. The sample carries more than 2,000,000 clones, 90% to 95% recorded once. What was sequenced was naive CD4+ T cells sorted from blood. Noted subset: CD45RA+ positively selected. The origin of the receptors is a young man in good health.

This clone came up once. The chain is built from TRBV6-1 and TRBJ2-2; D is possibly TRBD1 (6 bases). CDR3 size: 13 residues. V lost 4 bases, J lost 7 bases, and 10 bases lay in between. CDR1 is MNHNS and CDR2 is SASEGT in the germline V gene. The CDR3 region is CASSVDRFGELFF. The CDR3 nucleotides are TGTGCCAGCAGTGTAGACAGGTTCGGGGAGCTGTTTTTT.

The V and J genes are TRBV10-3 and TRBJ2-7; TRBD2 matches at 9 bases. Germline lookup yields CDR1 ENHRY and CDR2 SYGVKD. Unmatched junction bases numbered 7, after V lost 8 bases and J lost 2 bases. The CDR3 length is 14 residues. The CDR3 DNA sequence: TGTGCCATCGGTCCTAGCGGGACTCCCTACGAGCAGTACTTC. It codes for CAIGPSGTPYEQYF.

The chain employs TRBV5-1 and TRBJ2-2, with 7 bases identical to TRBD1. This CDR3 comprises 17 residues. After removal of 3 bases from V and 5 bases from J, the junction contained 13 bases not matched to a gene. CDR1 and CDR2 from the germline V gene are SGHRS and YFSETQ. As DNA, the CDR3 is TGCGCCAGCAGCTCTTCCCTTCCGACAGGGCGGACCGGGGAGCTGTTTTTT. It encodes CASSSSLPTGRTGELFF.

The V and J genes are TRBV10-3 and TRBJ1-2; D is unclear. CDR1 is ENHRY and CDR2 is SYGVKD in the germline V gene. The V and J ends lost 2 bases and 0 bases respectively, with 10 bases between them. The CDR3 is 15 amino acids. The CDR3 sequence is CAISERSGANYGYTF. CDR3 DNA: TGTGCCATCAGTGAGCGCTCGGGAGCTAACTATGGCTACACCTTC.

This clone came up a few times. This chain joins TRBV5-1 and TRBJ2-1; D ambiguous. V lost 0 bases and J lost 2, with 12 bases in between. Per germline, CDR1 SGHRS and CDR2 YFSETQ. This CDR3 has 16 residues. CDR3 in amino acids: CASSLVGGQPYNEQFF. CDR3 coding DNA: TGCGCCAGCAGCTTGGTCGGTGGGCAGCCCTACAATGAGCAGTTCTTC. The full variable domain, in which reference TRBV5-1 and TRBJ2-1 provide the parts outside the CDR3, is KAGVTQTPRYLIKTRGQQVTLSCSPISGHRSVSWYQQTPGQGLQFLFEYFSETQRNKGNFPGRFSGRQFSNSRSEMNVSTLELGDSALYLCASSLVGGQPYNEQFFGPGTRLTVL.

V is TRBV9 and J is TRBJ2-5; the match to TRBD1 covers 7 bases. Looked up from germline, CDR1 is SGDLS and CDR2 is YYNGEE. The CDR3 sequence is 14 residues long. V dropped 3 bases and J dropped 5; count of bases not matched to a gene: 7. CDR3 region: CASSASTGRETQYF. CDR3 nucleotide sequence: TGTGCCAGCAGCGCCTCGACAGGGCGGGAGACCCAGTACTTC.

The genes are TRBV30 and TRBJ2-2, with TRBD2 as a possible D gene (6 bases). V was clipped by 7 bases and J by 2 bases, with 11 bases between them. This CDR3 spans 13 amino acids. Per germline, CDR1 GTSNPN and CDR2 SVGIG (reference sequence). The CDR3: CAFSGANTGELFF. DNA of the CDR3: TGTGCCTTTAGCGGAGCCAACACCGGGGAGCTGTTTTTT.

This chain uses TRBV9 with TRBJ2-7; D may match TRBD1 or TRBD2 (5 bases each). Germline loops: CDR1 SGDLS, CDR2 YYNGEE. The CDR3 covers 15 residues. Trimming cost V 4 bases and J 5 bases, with 19 bases left between them. The CDR3 DNA reads as TGTGCCAGCAGCACTTGGGACGGTTTTACAGACGAGCAGTACTTC. Its protein is CASSTWDGFTDEQYF.

J is TRBJ1-1 and V is TRBV30, with 9 bases lining up with TRBD1. The CDR3 loop spans 15 amino acids. The V segment lost 2 bases and the J segment 0 bases; nucleotides outside the gene matches: 4. Germline V gene sequence: CDR1 GTSNPN, CDR2 SVGIG (reference sequence). The CDR3 is CAWSLQGALNTEAFF. CDR3 bases: TGTGCCTGGAGTTTACAGGGGGCTCTGAACACTGAAGCTTTCTTT.

V gene TRBV6-5 combines with J gene TRBJ1-2; D is undetermined. The CDR3 length is 15 residues. V dropped 1 base and J dropped 0 bases, with 9 bases sitting between them. CDR1 and CDR2 (germline): MNHEY, SVGAGI. The CDR3 sequence is CASSYWGYANYGYTF. In DNA form, the CDR3 reads TGTGCCAGCAGTTACTGGGGATATGCTAACTATGGCTACACCTTC.

V usage is TRBV28 and J usage is TRBJ1-3; a weak D match, TRBD1 (6 bases). The germline CDR1 and CDR2 sequences are MDHEN and SYDVKM. The CDR3 is made up of 15 amino acids. Trimming pared 3 bases from V and 0 bases from J, leaving 9 bases between. The CDR3 bases are TGTGCCAGCAGTTTGATGACAGGCTCTGGAAACACCATATATTTT. It codes for CASSLMTGSGNTIYF.

V gene TRBV2 combines with J gene TRBJ1-4, with D tentatively TRBD1 (6 bases). V was shortened by 5 bases and J by 4 bases, with 11 bases between the two germline ends. The CDR3 covers 14 residues. Germline V gene lookup returns CDR1 SNHLY and CDR2 FYNNEI. Written as DNA, the CDR3 is TGTGCCAGCAGTAGACAGGCGAGTAATGAAAAACTGTTTTTT. Its translation: CASSRQASNEKLFF.

CDR3 region: CASSLGRTSGGAETQYF. CDR3 DNA: TGTGCCAGCAGCTTAGGTCGGACTAGCGGGGGGGCGGAGACCCAGTACTTC. The chain carries TRBV7-2 and TRBJ2-5; TRBD2 matches 15 bases. Germline V gene lookup returns CDR1 SGHTA and CDR2 FQGNSA. The CDR3 has 17 amino acids. Unmatched junction bases numbered 5, after V lost 1 base and J lost 5 bases.

Written as DNA, the CDR3 is TGTGCCAGCCGAATCGCCGGGGAGCTGTTTTTT. This encodes CASRIAGELFF. This chain joins TRBV6-5 and TRBJ2-2; D is unclear. The CDR3 is 11 residues long. In germline, CDR1 is MNHEY, CDR2 SVGAGI. Trimming took off 8 bases at V and 6 bases at J, with 7 bases between the two ends.